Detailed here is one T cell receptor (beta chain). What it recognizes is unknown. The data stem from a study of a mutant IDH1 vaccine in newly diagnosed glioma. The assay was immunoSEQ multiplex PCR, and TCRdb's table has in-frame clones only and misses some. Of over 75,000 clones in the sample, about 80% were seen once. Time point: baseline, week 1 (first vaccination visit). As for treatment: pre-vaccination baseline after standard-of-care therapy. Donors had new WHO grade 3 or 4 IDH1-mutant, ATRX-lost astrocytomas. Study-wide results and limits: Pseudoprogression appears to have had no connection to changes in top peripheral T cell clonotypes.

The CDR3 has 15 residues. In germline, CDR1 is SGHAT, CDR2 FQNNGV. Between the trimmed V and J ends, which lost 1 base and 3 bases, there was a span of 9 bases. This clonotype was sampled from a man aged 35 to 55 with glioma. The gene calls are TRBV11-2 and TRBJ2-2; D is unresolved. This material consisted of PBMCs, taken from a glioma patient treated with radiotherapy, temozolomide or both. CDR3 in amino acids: CASSLVGKYTGELFF. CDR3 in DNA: TGTGCCAGCAGCTTAGTCGGCAAATACACCGGGGAGCTGTTTTTT.